These 8 T cell receptor beta chains originate from one sample sequenced in a study of blood T cell repertoires in COVID-19 (dated by TCRdb to about 2020). The library was prepared using the immunoSEQ multiplex PCR assay. TCRdb limited this immuneACCESS table to in-frame rearrangements with V and J called. A share of clones is missing; checked studies link under half to unresolved V genes, and the rest is unexplained. Across this sample there are around 200,000 clones, with less than 90% seen only once. Less than 1.5% of the sample comes from the top ten. The material sequenced was peripheral blood. These receptors were collected from a man between 25 and 39 years old with acute or convalescent COVID-19.

The rearrangement links TRBV6-5 to TRBJ2-7; 8 positions match TRBD1. Trimming removed 5 bases from V and 5 bases from J; junction bases left unmatched: 11. The germline CDR1 and CDR2 sequences are MNHEY and SVGAGI. The CDR3 totals 15 residues. In DNA form, the CDR3 reads TGTGCCAGCAGTAAAACGACAGGGGTTTATGACGAGCAGTACTTC. It specifies CASSKTTGVYDEQYF.

The chain has TRBV18 and TRBJ1-5; D possibly corresponds to TRBD1 (5 bases). The CDR3 loop spans 16 amino acids. Trimming took 0 bases from V and 1 from J, leaving 10 bases between them. Germline V lookup: CDR1 KGHSH, CDR2 LQKENI. CDR3: CASSPPISGSNQPQHF. CDR3 DNA: TGTGCCAGCTCACCACCGATATCAGGGAGCAATCAGCCCCAGCATTTT.

This clone was picked up a small number of times. The rearrangement joins TRBV2 to TRBJ1-1; 7 bases are a match to TRBD1. The CDR3 is made up of 15 amino acids. The V segment lost 0 bases and the J segment 0 bases; nucleotides outside the gene matches: 1. The germline gives CDR1 SNHLY, CDR2 FYNNEI. This CDR3 is CASSEAQGVNTEAFF. The CDR3 DNA reads TGTGCCAGCAGTGAAGCGCAGGGGGTGAACACTGAAGCTTTCTTT. Variable domain in full (rest from reference TRBV2 and TRBJ1-1): EPEVTQTPSHQVTQMGQEVILRCVPISNHLYFYWYRQILGQKVEFLVSFYNNEISEKSEIFDDQFSVERPDGSNFTLKIRSTKLEDSAMYFCASSEAQGVNTEAFFGQGTRLTVV.

This clone was found once. This chain joins TRBV28 and TRBJ2-7; 8 bases agree with TRBD1. Germline CDR1 MDHEN, CDR2 SYDVKM. Germline trimming cut 6 bases from V and 7 bases from J; bases unmatched to any gene: 5. This CDR3 region has 12 residues. The CDR3 is CASRTTGGEQYF. CDR3 bases: TGTGCCAGCAGGACAACAGGGGGGGAGCAGTACTTC.

This clone appeared a single time. The CDR3 DNA reads as TGTGCCAGCAGTGAGGACAGGAGGTATGGCTACACCTTC. It translates to CASSEDRRYGYTF. The chain combines TRBV6-1 with TRBJ1-2; 7 bases line up with TRBD1. This CDR3 contains 13 residues. The J segment lost 5 bases and the V segment lost 3 bases, leaving 3 bases of the junction unmatched. Germline CDR1 and CDR2: MNHNS and SASEGT.

This rearrangement joins TRBV2 to TRBJ1-5, with no clear D. The germline CDR1 and CDR2 sequences are SNHLY and FYNNEI. The CDR3 is 13 amino acids. Trimming pared 10 bases from V and 2 bases from J, leaving 12 bases between. CDR3 loop: CAMGRFGNQPQHF. The DNA of the CDR3 is TGTGCCATGGGGAGGTTCGGCAATCAGCCCCAGCATTTT.

As concerns this clone: Different DNA sequences within this sample yield the same CDR3. The chain uses TRBV19 and TRBJ1-5; TRBD1 might be the D (5 bases). The length of the CDR3 is 15 residues. Trimming took 8 bases from V and 0 from J, leaving 14 bases between them. The germline V gene has CDR1 LNHDA and CDR2 SQIVND (reference sequence). The CDR3 region is CASGTGDNSNQPQHF. The CDR3 region has the DNA TGTGCCAGTGGGACGGGAGACAATAGCAATCAGCCCCAGCATTTT.

This chain uses TRBV28 with TRBJ2-3; D is ambiguous. The CDR3 sequence is 13 residues long. In germline, CDR1 is MDHEN, CDR2 SYDVKM. The V end lost 7 bases, the J end lost 6 bases, and 14 bases lay between the germline ends. This chain's CDR3 is CASTTVAFDTQYF. The CDR3 bases are TGTGCCAGCACTACAGTCGCGTTTGATACGCAGTATTTT.